Listed below are T cell receptor beta chains from one sample, sequenced in a study of OX40 agonist ivuxolimab in advanced cancers. The assay was immunoSEQ multiplex PCR, and TCRdb's table has in-frame clones only and misses some. The table has approximately 81,000 clones, around 86% seen once. The material was CD4+ or CD8+ T cells sorted from blood, obtained in a trial of the OX40 agonist ivuxolimab. These receptors all come from an adult with an advanced solid tumor such as melanoma, head and neck, liver or kidney cancer. Both conserved end residues are part of each CDR3. Each record gives: clone size, J gene, D gene, V gene, CDR3 protein, CDR3 DNA. A D gene is named only where the DNA matches it firmly. Clone size is shown for a subset of rows, as once, few, many or a class of expanded clone.

once | TRBJ1-1 | TRBD1 | TRBV10-3 | CAITGTGPNTEAFF | TGTGCCATCACGGGGACAGGGCCGAACACTGAAGCTTTCTTT
- | TRBJ2-2 | - | TRBV7-3 | CASSLQGNTGELFF | TGTGCCAGCAGCTTACAGGGGAACACCGGGGAGCTGTTTTTT
- | TRBJ2-1 | - | TRBV30 | CAWSGADEQFF | TGTGCCTGGAGTGGAGCAGATGAGCAGTTCTTC
- | TRBJ1-2 | TRBD1 | TRBV25-1 | CASSESSGTAIYGYTF | TGTGCCAGCAGTGAATCCTCCGGGACAGCGATCTATGGCTACACCTTC
- | TRBJ1-4 | - | TRBV2 | CASTEGLLSTNEKLFF | TGTGCCAGCACCGAGGGACTTCTATCGACTAATGAAAAACTGTTTTTT
- | TRBJ2-1 | - | TRBV2 | CASSESGLGYNEQFF | TGTGCCAGCAGTGAATCGGGTCTGGGCTACAATGAGCAGTTCTTC
- | TRBJ1-1 | - | TRBV4-3 | CASSQVATMNTEAFF | TGCGCCAGCAGCCAAGTAGCTACTATGAACACTGAAGCTTTCTTT
- | TRBJ2-1 | - | TRBV11-2 | CASGGGPYYNEQFF | TGTGCCAGCGGAGGCGGGCCCTACTACAATGAGCAGTTCTTC
- | TRBJ2-2 | - | TRBV5-6 | CASSLTTWWQNENTGELFF | TGTGCCAGCAGCTTGACCACGTGGTGGCAGAACGAGAACACCGGGGAGCTGTTTTTT
- | TRBJ2-7 | TRBD2 | TRBV6-5 | CASSYGMTSTRQYF | TGTGCCAGCAGTTACGGGATGACTAGCACCCGGCAGTACTTC
once | TRBJ1-4 | TRBD1 | TRBV10-2 | CASSVGRQGGGEKLFF | TGCGCCAGCAGTGTGGGCCGACAGGGTGGAGGGGAAAAACTGTTTTTT
- | TRBJ2-3 | - | TRBV2 | CASSFLESTDTQYF | TGTGCCAGCAGTTTTCTAGAAAGCACAGATACGCAGTATTTT
few | TRBJ2-2 | - | TRBV5-1 | CASSQGWGNSVGELFF | TGCGCCAGCAGTCAGGGTTGGGGGAACTCCGTCGGGGAGCTGTTTTTT
- | TRBJ2-7 | TRBD2 | TRBV11-2 | CASSLGTASGSYEQYF | TGTGCCAGCAGCTTAGGAACTGCTAGCGGGAGCTACGAGCAGTACTTC